This T cell receptor (beta chain) was captured in a study of cytomegalovirus exposure and HLA in healthy donors. Study results and caveats: According to a later analysis, most TCR beta chains associated with CMV appeared HLA-restricted. Some public TCRs appeared in many individuals, while most sequences were rare. A few V segments could not be told apart, such as TRBV6-2 and TRBV6-3, and were left out.

This clone was observed once. Its target is not known. The CDR3 is 13 amino acids. Trimming removed 10 bases from V and 4 bases from J, with 14 bases in between. Germline V CDR1 and CDR2: LNHDA, SQIVND (reference sequence). Donors counted as nominally healthy when sampled, yet unrecorded immune exposures were likely. Vbeta (60) and Jbeta (13) primers were used in the PCR. TCRdb's table, derived via immunoSEQ multiplex PCR, lists solely in-frame clones and lacks some. The sample carries over 150,000 clones, approximately 80% recorded once. The chain joins TRBV19 to TRBJ1-5; D gene unclear. This receptor was obtained from a middle-aged man in good health and CMV-seropositive. Source material: PBMCs. The CDR3 DNA follows: TGTGCCACCCGGTTTGGGCCTAATCAGCCCCAGCATTTT. Protein product: CATRFGPNQPQHF.